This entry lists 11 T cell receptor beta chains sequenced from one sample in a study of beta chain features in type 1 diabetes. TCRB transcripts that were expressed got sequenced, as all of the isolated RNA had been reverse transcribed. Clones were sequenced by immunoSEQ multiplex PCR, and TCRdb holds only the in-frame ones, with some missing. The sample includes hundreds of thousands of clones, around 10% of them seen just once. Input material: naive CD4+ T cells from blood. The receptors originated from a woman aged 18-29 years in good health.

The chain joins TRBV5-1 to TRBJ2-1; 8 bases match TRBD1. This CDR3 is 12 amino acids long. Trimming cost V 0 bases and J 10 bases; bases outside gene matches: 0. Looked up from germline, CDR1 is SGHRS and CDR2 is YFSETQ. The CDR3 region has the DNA TGCGCCAGCAGCTTGGGACAGGGGGAGCAGTTCTTC. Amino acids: CASSLGQGEQFF.

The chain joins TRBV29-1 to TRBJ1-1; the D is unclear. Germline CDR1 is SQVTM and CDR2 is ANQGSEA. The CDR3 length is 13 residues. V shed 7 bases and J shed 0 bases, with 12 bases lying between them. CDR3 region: CSGQRNMNTEAFF. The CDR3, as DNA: TGCAGCGGCCAACGAAACATGAACACTGAAGCTTTCTTT.

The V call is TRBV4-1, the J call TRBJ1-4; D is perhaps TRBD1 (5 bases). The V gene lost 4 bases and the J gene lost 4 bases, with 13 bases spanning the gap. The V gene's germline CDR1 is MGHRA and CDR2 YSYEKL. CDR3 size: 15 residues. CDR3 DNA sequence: TGCGCCAGCAGCCCGCCGACAGTCGATAATGAAAAACTGTTTTTT. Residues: CASSPPTVDNEKLFF.

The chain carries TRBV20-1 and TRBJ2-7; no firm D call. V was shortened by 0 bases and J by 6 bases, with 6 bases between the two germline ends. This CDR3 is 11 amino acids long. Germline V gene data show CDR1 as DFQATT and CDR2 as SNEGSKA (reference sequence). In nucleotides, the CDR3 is TGCAGTGCTAGAGATCTAACCGAGCAGTACTTC. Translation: CSARDLTEQYF.

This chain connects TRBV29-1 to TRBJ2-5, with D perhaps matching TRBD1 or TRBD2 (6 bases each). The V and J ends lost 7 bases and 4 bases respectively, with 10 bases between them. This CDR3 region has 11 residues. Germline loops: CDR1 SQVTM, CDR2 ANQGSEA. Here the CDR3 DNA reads TGCAGCGCGGGGGCACGAGAGACCCAGTACTTC. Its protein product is CSAGARETQYF. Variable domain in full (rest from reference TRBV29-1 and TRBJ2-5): SAVISQKPSRDICQRGTSLTIQCQVDSQVTMMFWYRQQPGQSLTLIATANQGSEATYESGFVIDKFPISRPNLTFSTLTVSNMSPEDSSIYLCSAGARETQYFGPGTRLLVL.

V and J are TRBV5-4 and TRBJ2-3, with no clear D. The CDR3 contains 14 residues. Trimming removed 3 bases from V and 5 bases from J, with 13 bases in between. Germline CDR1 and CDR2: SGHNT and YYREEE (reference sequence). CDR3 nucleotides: TGTGCCAGCAGCTATACTGGGATTAGAGATACGCAGTATTTT. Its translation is CASSYTGIRDTQYF. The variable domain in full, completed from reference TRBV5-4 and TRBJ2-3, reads ETGVTQSPTHLIKTRGQQVTLRCSSQSGHNTVSWYQQALGQGPQFIFQYYREEENGRGNFPPRFSGLQFPNYSSELNVNALELDDSALYLCASSYTGIRDTQYFGPGTRLTVL.

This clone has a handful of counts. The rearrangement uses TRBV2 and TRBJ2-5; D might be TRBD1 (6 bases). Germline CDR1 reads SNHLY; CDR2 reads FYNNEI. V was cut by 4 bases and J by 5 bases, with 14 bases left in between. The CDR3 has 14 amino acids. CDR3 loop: CASSAGVSGETQYF. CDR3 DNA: TGTGCCAGCAGTGCAGGGGTTTCTGGGGAGACCCAGTACTTC.

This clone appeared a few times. CDR3 DNA sequence: TGTGCCAGTCTTACAGGGGGTAACCCCTACGAGCAGTACGTC. Translation gives CASLTGGNPYEQYV. The J gene is TRBJ2-7, the V gene TRBV6-1; 8 bases line up with TRBD1. The trim removed 9 bases at V and 2 bases at J, leaving 9 bases unmatched. The CDR3 runs to 14 residues. CDR1 and CDR2 from the germline V gene are MNHNS and SASEGT.

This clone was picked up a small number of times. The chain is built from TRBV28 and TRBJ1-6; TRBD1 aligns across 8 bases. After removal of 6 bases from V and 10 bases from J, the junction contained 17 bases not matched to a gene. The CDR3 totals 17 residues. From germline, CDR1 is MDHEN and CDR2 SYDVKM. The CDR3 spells CASRGGQDPLRGSPLHF. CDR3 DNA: TGTGCCAGCAGGGGGGGACAGGACCCGCTGAGGGGGTCACCCCTCCACTTT.

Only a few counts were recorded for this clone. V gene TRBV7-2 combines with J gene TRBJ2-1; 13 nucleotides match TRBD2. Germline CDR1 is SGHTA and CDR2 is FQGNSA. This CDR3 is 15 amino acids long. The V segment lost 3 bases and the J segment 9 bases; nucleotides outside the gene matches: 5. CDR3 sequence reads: CASSFYGLAGVEQFF. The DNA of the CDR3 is TGTGCCAGCAGCTTCTATGGACTAGCGGGAGTTGAGCAGTTCTTC.

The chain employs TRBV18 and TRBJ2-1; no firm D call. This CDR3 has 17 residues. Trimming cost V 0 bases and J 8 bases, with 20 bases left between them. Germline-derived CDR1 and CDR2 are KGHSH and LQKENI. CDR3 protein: CASSPPVSIDSRDEQFF. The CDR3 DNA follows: TGTGCCAGCTCACCACCGGTCTCTATAGACTCAAGGGATGAGCAGTTCTTC.